The 17 T cell receptor beta chains presented below share a single source sample, sequenced in a study of neurological immune-mediated disorders. TCRdb independently ran MiXCR on the 5' RACE reads; one entry per CDR3 protein. In the table there are about 37,000 distinct CDR3 sequences, roughly 11% of which are singletons. The specimen sequenced was CD4+ T cells from blood. These receptors originate from a woman aged 25 to 39 with HTLV-1-associated myelopathy (HAM/TSP).

This clonotype was seen ten or more times. The chain has TRBV12-3 or TRBV12-4 and TRBJ1-1; D remains ambiguous. V lost 4 bases and J 0 bases, leaving 9 bases between the germline ends. This CDR3 is built from 14 residues. The DNA of the CDR3 is TGTGCCAGCAGTTCCACACCGATGAACACTGAAGCTTTCTTT. Residues: CASSSTPMNTEAFF.

This clonotype was observed at least ten times. The genes are TRBV5-6 and TRBJ2-7; D call uncertain. The CDR3 runs 15 residues. CDR1 and CDR2 (germline): SGHDT, YYEEEE. V was pared by 1 base and J by 4 bases, with 15 bases between. The CDR3 bases are TGTGCCAGCAGCTTGCGACTGGCCAAGGGTTACGAGCAGTACTTC. Translation gives CASSLRLAKGYEQYF. Drawing the rest from reference TRBV5-6 and TRBJ2-7, the complete variable domain is DAGVTQSPTHLIKTRGQQVTLRCSPKSGHDTVSWYQQALGQGPQFIFQYYEEEERQRGNFPDRFSGHQFPNYSSELNVNALLLGDSALYLCASSLRLAKGYEQYFGPGTRLTVT.

This clonotype was counted many times. The CDR3 loop reads CASSLQGGSTEAFF. CDR3 in DNA: TGTGCCAGCAGCCTACAGGGAGGAAGCACTGAAGCTTTCTTT. The V gene is TRBV7-3, the J gene TRBJ1-1, with D perhaps TRBD1 (6 bases). V gave up 5 bases and J gave up 4 bases, with 14 bases separating them. CDR1 SGHTA and CDR2 FQGTGA come from the germline V gene. This CDR3 is built from 14 residues.

This clonotype showed up many times. The chain carries TRBV6-5 and TRBJ1-1, with TRBD1 identical over 7 bases. Germline V gene lookup returns CDR1 MNHEY and CDR2 SVGAGI. The CDR3 contains 16 residues. V gave up 6 bases and J gave up 0 bases; unmatched junction bases: 10. CDR3 loop: CASSTGQVLMNTEAFF. The CDR3 DNA sequence: TGTGCCAGCAGCACCGGACAGGTTTTAATGAACACTGAAGCTTTCTTT.

This clonotype was found many times. The rearrangement links TRBV7-2 to TRBJ1-1; D may be TRBD1 (6 bases). Trimming pared 2 bases from V and 3 bases from J, leaving 7 bases between. The CDR3 runs 13 residues. CDR1 SGHTA and CDR2 FQGNSA come from the germline V gene. The CDR3 reads CASSLQGYTEAFF. In DNA, the CDR3 is TGTGCCAGCAGCTTACAGGGGTACACTGAAGCTTTCTTT.

This clonotype showed up many times. The chain employs TRBV5-1 and TRBJ2-1; TRBD2 matches at 8 bases. This CDR3 spans 14 amino acids. Germline-derived CDR1 and CDR2 are SGHRS and YFSETQ. J lost 2 bases, V lost 4 bases, and 2 bases had no gene match. Here the CDR3 DNA reads TGCGCCAGCAGCCGGGGGGGGCCCTACAATGAGCAGTTCTTC. Translating it yields CASSRGGPYNEQFF.

The chain joins TRBV5-4 to TRBJ2-3; 9 positions agree with TRBD2. Unmatched junction bases numbered 10, after V lost 3 bases and J lost 2 bases. From germline, CDR1 is SGHNT and CDR2 YYREEE (reference sequence). The CDR3 length is 17 residues. DNA for the CDR3: TGTGCCAGCAGCTCCTGGGGTAGCGGGGGCCTCACAGATACGCAGTATTTT. Its translation: CASSSWGSGGLTDTQYF.

Concerning this clonotype itself: This clone may be a read error of a much larger clone one base away. The chain recombines TRBV28 with TRBJ2-1, with 11 bases lining up with TRBD1. The CDR3 is 15 residues long. With V trimmed by 6 bases and J by 7 bases, 8 bases remained unmatched. Per the germline V gene, CDR1 is MDHEN and CDR2 is SYDVKM. CDR3 residues: CASRHGGTGGNEQFF. In nucleotides, the CDR3 is TGTGCCAGCAGGCATGGCGGGACAGGGGGGAATGAGCAGTTCTTC.

The V gene is TRBV5-1, the J gene TRBJ2-1, with 9 bases that match TRBD1. CDR3 length equals 16 residues. V lost 4 bases and J lost 1; bases outside the gene matches: 6. CDR1 SGHRS and CDR2 YFSETQ come from the germline V gene. CDR3 in DNA: TGCGCCAGCAGCGTCACCGGGACAGGGTCCTACAATGAGCAGTTCTTC. Translated: CASSVTGTGSYNEQFF.

The table lists this clonotype with many counts. The chain recombines TRBV7-6 with TRBJ2-7; D possibly uses TRBD1 or TRBD2 (5 bases each). Germline values: CDR1 SGHVS, CDR2 FNYEAQ. The ends were cut back, 1 base at V and 5 bases at J, with 9 bases in the middle. The CDR3 is 13 residues long. As DNA, the CDR3 is TGTGCCAGCAGCTTAGAAGGGACCCACGAGCAGTACTTC. It encodes CASSLEGTHEQYF.

This clonotype came up many times. The V gene is TRBV20-1, the J gene TRBJ2-1; no firm D call. Trimming removed 5 bases at V and 9 bases at J, with 20 bases between. The CDR3 consists of 14 residues. Germline V lookup: CDR1 DFQATT, CDR2 SNEGSKA (reference sequence). Here the CDR3 DNA reads TGCAGTGCTTTAGTGGGTGCCGGAGATGTTGAGCAGTTCTTC. It codes for CSALVGAGDVEQFF.

This clonotype was seen many times. CDR3 region: CASSLVRANTGELFF. The CDR3 bases are TGTGCCAGCAGCTTAGTACGAGCGAACACCGGGGAGCTGTTTTTT. This rearrangement joins TRBV7-2 to TRBJ2-2; D gene unclear. The CDR3 runs to 15 residues. Germline-derived CDR1 and CDR2 are SGHTA and FQGNSA. Trimming took 1 base from V and 0 from J, leaving 6 bases between them.

This clonotype was recorded at least ten times. The chain carries TRBV5-1 and TRBJ2-2; 9 bases align to TRBD1. The ends lost 0 bases at V and 4 bases at J; junction bases unmatched: 4. The germline V gene encodes CDR1 SGHRS and CDR2 YFSETQ. The CDR3 loop spans 16 amino acids. Here the CDR3 reads CASSLETGGSTGELFF. In DNA, the CDR3 is TGCGCCAGCAGCTTGGAGACAGGGGGTAGCACCGGGGAGCTGTTTTTT. The variable domain in full, with the rest retrieved from reference TRBV5-1 and TRBJ2-2, is KAGVTQTPRYLIKTRGQQVTLSCSPISGHRSVSWYQQTPGQGLQFLFEYFSETQRNKGNFPGRFSGRQFSNSRSEMNVSTLELGDSALYLCASSLETGGSTGELFFGEGSRLTVL.

At least ten counts were recorded for this clonotype. The V call is TRBV7-2, the J call TRBJ2-7; D perhaps matches TRBD1 (6 bases). Trimming pared 5 bases from V and 6 bases from J, leaving 23 bases between. CDR3 length: 16 amino acids. CDR1 is SGHTA, CDR2 FQGNSA, per germline. Here the CDR3 reads CASSTNRDTVKAEQYF. The CDR3 coding sequence is TGTGCCAGCAGCACAAACCGGGACACGGTTAAAGCCGAGCAGTACTTC.

This clonotype was counted ten times or more. CDR3 sequence reads: CASSLTGRLANEKLFF. The CDR3 nucleotides read TGCGCCAGCAGCTTAACTGGACGGCTGGCTAATGAAAAACTGTTTTTT. The chain joins TRBV5-1 to TRBJ1-4; D is undetermined. V was clipped by 2 bases and J by 3 bases, with 14 bases between them. Looked up from germline, CDR1 is SGHRS and CDR2 is YFSETQ. The CDR3 loop spans 16 amino acids.

This clonotype was seen ten or more times. The CDR3 DNA reads as TGCAGTGCTTTCCCCGGGACAGGGGGCGCGGGCACTGAAGCTTTCTTT. Its protein is CSAFPGTGGAGTEAFF. The chain recombines TRBV20-1 with TRBJ1-1; 12 positions agree with TRBD1. CDR1 is DFQATT and CDR2 is SNEGSKA in the germline V gene (reference sequence). This CDR3 contains 16 residues. After removal of 5 bases from V and 4 bases from J, the junction contained 11 bases not matched to a gene.

This clonotype was recorded many times. The chain carries TRBV20-1 and TRBJ1-2, with D tentatively TRBD1 (5 bases). The germline CDR1 and CDR2 sequences are DFQATT and SNEGSKA (reference sequence). With 1 base removed from V and 2 bases from J, the gap between germline ends came to 14 bases. CDR3 length: 15 amino acids. The CDR3 sequence is CSARGVGGGNYGYTF. The CDR3 DNA follows: TGCAGTGCTAGAGGCGTCGGGGGGGGGAACTATGGCTACACCTTC.